This is a list of T cell receptor beta chains from one sample in a study of blood T cell repertoires in COVID-19. Repertoires were generated with immunoSEQ multiplex PCR, while TCRdb's copy carries only in-frame clones and drops some. This table holds some 99,000 clones, about 90% found once. The sample taken for sequencing was peripheral blood. These receptors were taken from a human donor with COVID-19, enrolled during active disease. The donor label of this sample is uncertain. Both conserved end residues are part of each CDR3. D genes are given only for firm matches. A clone size is listed for some rows: how often the clone was seen (once, few, many), or a class if it is expanded.

v_gene	d_gene	j_gene	abundance	CDR3aa	CDR3nt
TRBV28	NA	TRBJ1-1	NA	CASSLPPGQRNTEAFF	TGTGCCAGCAGTTTACCTCCCGGACAAAGGAACACTGAAGCTTTCTTT
TRBV6-1	NA	TRBJ1-5	NA	CASSEYTSNQPQHF	TGTGCCAGCAGTGAGTACACGAGCAATCAGCCCCAGCATTTT
TRBV7-2	TRBD1	TRBJ1-5	NA	CASSLGQGLNQPQHF	TGTGCCAGCAGCTTGGGACAGGGACTCAATCAGCCCCAGCATTTT
TRBV6-2/TRBV6-3	TRBD2	TRBJ2-5	NA	CASSGATSGGGETQYF	TGTGCCAGCAGCGGCGCGACTAGCGGGGGAGGGGAGACCCAGTACTTC
TRBV10-1	TRBD1	TRBJ2-1	once	CASSGPGQGGYEQFF	TGCGCCAGCAGTGGGCCGGGACAGGGTGGTTATGAGCAGTTCTTC
TRBV6-5	NA	TRBJ1-2	NA	CASSAEENYGYTF	TGTGCCAGCAGCGCGGAAGAGAACTATGGCTACACCTTC
TRBV28	NA	TRBJ1-2	NA	CAARQWAGYGYTF	TGTGCCGCACGACAATGGGCCGGCTATGGCTACACCTTC
TRBV11-2	NA	TRBJ1-6	NA	CASSPFSSEKVPLHF	TGTGCCAGCAGCCCCTTTTCTAGCGAAAAGGTCCCCCTCCACTTT
TRBV10-3	NA	TRBJ1-3	few	CAISEDGVAGNTIYF	TGTGCCATCAGTGAGGACGGAGTGGCTGGAAACACCATATATTTT
TRBV7-7	NA	TRBJ2-3	NA	CASSSGGRLSPDTQYF	TGTGCTAGCAGCTCCGGGGGGCGTTTGAGCCCAGATACGCAGTATTTT
TRBV6-6	NA	TRBJ1-2	NA	CASRAGRANYGYTF	TGTGCCAGCAGGGCGGGGCGAGCTAACTATGGCTACACCTTC
TRBV7-9	NA	TRBJ2-5	NA	CASSLDRTQYF	TGTGCCAGCAGCTTAGATCGGACCCAGTACTTC
TRBV7-3	TRBD1	TRBJ2-3	NA	CASSRQGVSTDTQYF	TGTGCCAGCAGCCGTCAGGGGGTTAGCACAGATACGCAGTATTTT
TRBV11-3	NA	TRBJ1-1	few	CASSLVSLNTEAFF	TGTGCCAGCAGCTTAGTGAGTTTGAACACTGAAGCTTTCTTT
TRBV28	NA	TRBJ1-2	NA	CASSATPEDYGYTF	TGTGCCAGCAGTGCTACCCCAGAGGACTATGGCTACACCTTC
TRBV9	TRBD1	TRBJ1-5	once	CASSLTGGNQPQHF	TGTGCCAGCAGCTTAACAGGGGGCAATCAGCCCCAGCATTTT
TRBV5-1	TRBD1	TRBJ1-2	once	CASSVPGQGAGGYTF	TGCGCCAGCAGCGTACCGGGACAGGGGGCAGGTGGCTACACCTTC
TRBV9	TRBD1	TRBJ2-1	NA	CASSVGQGSYNEQFF	TGTGCCAGCAGCGTAGGACAGGGTTCCTACAATGAGCAGTTCTTC
TRBV11-2	TRBD2	TRBJ2-1	NA	CASSSIVLAGVVNEQFF	TGTGCCAGCAGTTCCATCGTACTAGCGGGAGTGGTCAATGAGCAGTTCTTC
TRBV28	NA	TRBJ1-2	NA	CASSLSGGYTF	TGTGCCAGCAGTTTATCGGGTGGCTACACCTTC
TRBV10-3	NA	TRBJ2-3	NA	CAITAAGAADTQYF	TGTGCCATCACCGCGGCGGGGGCGGCAGATACGCAGTATTTT
TRBV27	NA	TRBJ2-7	NA	CASSLTGGGYEQYF	TGTGCCAGCAGTTTAACAGGGGGAGGGTACGAGCAGTACTTC
TRBV23-1	TRBD2	TRBJ2-5	NA	CASSRSGGLGTQYF	TGCGCCAGCAGTCGTAGCGGGGGCCTGGGGACCCAGTACTTC
TRBV30	NA	TRBJ2-7	NA	CAWRGTRAEQYF	TGTGCCTGGAGGGGGACAAGGGCCGAGCAGTACTTC
TRBV12-3/TRBV12-4	NA	TRBJ2-7	NA	CASSFPGAYEQYF	TGTGCCAGCAGTTTCCCTGGGGCGTACGAGCAGTACTTC
TRBV15	NA	TRBJ2-7	NA	CATSRDSGRFYEQYF	TGTGCCACCAGCAGAGATAGTGGGAGATTCTACGAGCAGTACTTC
TRBV6-5	TRBD1	TRBJ1-2	NA	CASSYSAGGSYGYTF	TGTGCCAGCAGTTACTCGGCAGGGGGTAGCTATGGCTACACCTTC
TRBV6-6	TRBD2	TRBJ2-1	NA	CASSGLADNEQFF	TGTGCCAGCTCGGGACTAGCGGACAATGAGCAGTTCTTC
TRBV21-1	NA	TRBJ2-1	NA	CASDKDRGHEQFF	TGTGCCAGCGATAAGGACAGGGGACATGAGCAGTTCTTC
TRBV4-2	NA	TRBJ2-7	NA	CASSQERTFDSYYEQYF	TGTGCCAGCAGCCAAGAACGGACATTCGACTCTTACTACGAGCAGTACTTC
TRBV7-6	TRBD2	TRBJ2-1	NA	CASSSGLAGSNEQFF	TGTGCCAGCAGCTCGGGACTAGCGGGGTCTAATGAGCAGTTCTTC
TRBV11-3	NA	TRBJ2-7	NA	CASSHYIRSYEQYF	TGTGCCAGCAGCCATTACATCAGGTCCTACGAGCAGTACTTC
TRBV28	TRBD1	TRBJ1-2	NA	CASSLSDRGSGGYTF	TGTGCCAGCAGTTTATCGGACAGGGGATCGGGTGGCTACACCTTC
TRBV10-1	NA	TRBJ2-5	NA	CASSESAEETQYF	TGCGCCAGCAGTGAGTCGGCAGAAGAGACCCAGTACTTC
TRBV30	NA	TRBJ1-2	NA	CAWRDTYYGYTF	TGTGCCTGGAGGGACACCTACTATGGCTACACCTTC
TRBV3-1/TRBV3-2	NA	TRBJ1-3	NA	CASSQNRGTGNTIYF	TGTGCCAGCAGCCAAAATAGGGGTACGGGAAACACCATATATTTT
TRBV30	NA	TRBJ2-6	NA	CAWSVPWYSGNSGANVLTF	TGTGCCTGGAGTGTACCCTGGTATTCAGGCAACTCTGGGGCCAACGTCCTGACTTTC
TRBV3-1/TRBV3-2	NA	TRBJ1-6	NA	CASSQGSWRNSPLHF	TGTGCCAGCAGCCAAGGGTCGTGGAGGAATTCACCCCTCCACTTT
TRBV3-1/TRBV3-2	NA	TRBJ1-2	NA	CASSQEVARRPLYGYTF	TGTGCCAGCAGCCAAGAAGTGGCACGGAGGCCCCTGTATGGCTACACCTTC
TRBV7-9	TRBD1	TRBJ1-3	NA	CASRHMGTGKGNTIYF	TGTGCCAGCAGACATATGGGGACAGGGAAGGGAAACACCATATATTTT
TRBV7-2	TRBD2	TRBJ2-7	NA	CASSQRGGGYEQYF	TGTGCCAGCAGCCAACGGGGGGGTGGCTACGAGCAGTACTTC
TRBV7-9	TRBD2	TRBJ2-1	NA	CASSLSGSSYNEQFF	TGTGCCAGCAGCTTAAGCGGGAGCTCCTACAATGAGCAGTTCTTC
TRBV7-2	NA	TRBJ2-5	NA	CASSSGHKETQYF	TGTGCCAGCAGCTCGGGACACAAAGAGACCCAGTACTTC
TRBV30	NA	TRBJ1-1	NA	CAWSAPGPGPLNTEAFF	TGTGCCTGGAGTGCCCCGGGTCCAGGGCCTTTGAACACTGAAGCTTTCTTT
TRBV13	TRBD1	TRBJ2-7	medium-sized	CARIYRGSYEQYF	TGTGCCAGGATATACAGGGGGAGCTACGAGCAGTACTTC
TRBV9	NA	TRBJ1-1	NA	CASSVGEGWTEAFF	TGTGCCAGCAGCGTAGGGGAGGGGTGGACTGAAGCTTTCTTT
TRBV11-2	NA	TRBJ1-2	NA	CASSVTGTFDNYGYTF	TGTGCCAGCAGCGTAACCGGGACATTTGATAACTATGGCTACACCTTC
TRBV24-1	NA	TRBJ1-1	NA	CATSVGRSTEAFF	TGTGCCACCAGTGTAGGGAGAAGCACTGAAGCTTTCTTT
TRBV10-2	NA	TRBJ2-7	NA	CASSEISYEQYF	TGCGCCAGCAGTGAGATCAGCTACGAGCAGTACTTC
TRBV6-5	NA	TRBJ1-1	NA	CASQAGTEAFF	TGTGCCAGTCAAGCGGGCACTGAAGCTTTCTTT
TRBV5-6	NA	TRBJ1-2	NA	CASSPLQVGYGYTF	TGTGCCAGCAGCCCCTTACAGGTGGGCTATGGCTACACCTTC
TRBV7-9	NA	TRBJ2-7	NA	CASSPRWGRPDEQYF	TGTGCCAGCAGCCCTCGATGGGGGCGCCCAGACGAGCAGTACTTC
TRBV6-6	NA	TRBJ1-5	NA	CASGQDSNQPQHF	TGTGCCAGCGGCCAAGATAGCAATCAGCCCCAGCATTTT
TRBV11-2	NA	TRBJ2-7	few	CASSSPRSVLGYEQYF	TGTGCCAGCAGCTCCCCTCGCTCCGTCCTAGGCTACGAGCAGTACTTC
TRBV2	NA	TRBJ1-2	NA	CASSDVLRRSRGYGYTF	TGTGCCAGCAGTGATGTCCTCCGGAGATCTAGAGGCTATGGCTACACCTTC